The rows below give T cell receptor beta chains drawn from one sample of a study of blood T cells in healthy people across ages. TCRdb re-derived calls from the 5' RACE reads in MiXCR, one entry per CDR3 protein. Here the sample spans 800,000 or so distinct CDR3 sequences, approximately 25% being singletons. This sample also belongs to another study, concerning T cells of mothers and their children.

Sequences were obtained from blood. Receptors were obtained from a boy between 10 and 17 years old in good health. Each CDR3 is given with its conserved first and last residue. The D gene is left open where the match is weak. Clone sizes are given selectively: once, few, many, or a class where the clone is expanded.

d_call	j_call	clone_size	v_call	cdr3_aa	cdr3_nt
NA	TRBJ2-7	few	TRBV20-1	CSARDRTSYGYEQYF	TGCAGTGCTAGAGATCGAACTAGTTATGGCTACGAGCAGTACTTC
TRBD2	TRBJ2-3	NA	TRBV28	CASTSAGGDTDTQYF	TGTGCCAGCACATCAGCGGGGGGAGACACAGATACGCAGTATTTT
NA	TRBJ2-7	NA	TRBV7-2	CASSLAGMGPLGEQYF	TGTGCCAGCAGCTTAGCGGGAATGGGACCTCTCGGCGAGCAGTACTTC
TRBD2	TRBJ2-5	many	TRBV28	CASSPGGGGETQYF	TGTGCCAGCAGCCCCGGGGGGGGTGGAGAGACCCAGTACTTC
TRBD1	TRBJ1-1	NA	TRBV28	CASSFRGQGRTEAFF	TGTGCCAGCAGTTTCAGGGGACAGGGTCGAACTGAAGCTTTCTTT
NA	TRBJ1-1	NA	TRBV5-1	CASSLTSRNTEAFF	TGCGCCAGCAGCTTAACCAGCCGGAACACTGAAGCTTTCTTT
NA	TRBJ2-7	few	TRBV5-1	CASSLGLNSYEQYF	TGCGCCAGCAGCCTAGGACTCAACTCCTACGAGCAGTACTTC
TRBD1	TRBJ2-6	NA	TRBV28	CASSLGQGKSSGANVLTF	TGTGCCAGCAGTCTTGGACAGGGGAAGAGCTCTGGGGCCAACGTCCTGACTTTC
NA	TRBJ2-5	few	TRBV27	CASSLEAKETQYF	TGTGCCAGCAGTTTAGAGGCAAAAGAGACCCAGTACTTC
TRBD2	TRBJ2-3	many	TRBV6-2/TRBV6-3	CASSYGGTSGDTDTQYF	TGTGCCAGCAGTTATGGGGGGACTAGCGGGGACACAGATACGCAGTATTTT
NA	TRBJ2-1	NA	TRBV12-3/TRBV12-4	CASSRMVALLSNEQFF	TGTGCCAGCAGCCGAATGGTGGCCTTGTTAAGCAATGAGCAGTTCTTC
NA	TRBJ1-6	few	TRBV9	CASSVGAGSPLHF	TGTGCCAGCAGCGTGGGGGCAGGTTCACCCCTCCACTTT
NA	TRBJ1-6	NA	TRBV3-1	CASSQWGRKDNSPLHF	TGTGCCAGCAGCCAATGGGGTCGTAAGGATAATTCACCCCTCCACTTT
NA	TRBJ2-2	NA	TRBV15	CATSRERLATGELFF	TGTGCCACCAGCAGAGAGCGGCTAGCGACCGGGGAGCTGTTTTTT
NA	TRBJ2-2	NA	TRBV30	CASRPVTGELFF	TGTGCCTCCCGACCGGTCACCGGGGAGCTGTTTTTT
TRBD1	TRBJ2-5	NA	TRBV9	CASSVEGTGGLETQYF	TGTGCCAGCAGCGTAGAAGGGACAGGGGGCCTGGAGACCCAGTACTTC
NA	TRBJ2-5	many	TRBV11-1	CASSRSETQYF	TGTGCCAGCAGCCGATCAGAGACCCAGTACTTC
NA	TRBJ1-1	few	TRBV29-1	CSVEVVGDFATEAFF	TGCAGCGTTGAGGTGGTGGGGGACTTTGCCACTGAAGCTTTCTTT
NA	TRBJ1-3	few	TRBV7-2	CASSPSSSSGNTIYF	TGTGCCAGCAGCCCCTCATCAAGCTCTGGAAACACCATATATTTT
NA	TRBJ2-5	NA	TRBV5-4	CASGGVETQYF	TGTGCCAGCGGAGGGGTAGAGACCCAGTACTTC
NA	TRBJ2-6	NA	TRBV27	CATKSQGSGANVLTF	TGTGCCACCAAATCCCAGGGCTCTGGGGCCAACGTCCTGACTTTC
TRBD1	TRBJ1-1	NA	TRBV28	CASIEPGQGNTEAFF	TGTGCCAGCATCGAACCGGGACAGGGGAACACTGAAGCTTTCTTT